Following are 9 T cell receptor beta chains from one sample sequenced in a study of T cells in localized non-small cell lung cancer. Clones were sequenced by immunoSEQ multiplex PCR, and TCRdb holds only the in-frame ones, with some missing. Of around 90,000 clones in the sample, around 82% were seen once. Sample: PBMCs, taken before any cancer treatment. The source is a man between 40 and 70 years old with stage II squamous cell lung carcinoma.

This CDR3 is CASSPLTGRGNQPQHF. CDR3 in DNA: TGTGCCAGCTCACCCTTGACAGGGAGAGGCAATCAGCCCCAGCATTTT. The chain joins TRBV18 to TRBJ1-5, with TRBD1 matching over 7 bases. V dropped 3 bases and J dropped 2; count of bases not matched to a gene: 7. Per the germline V gene, CDR1 is KGHSH and CDR2 is LQKENI. The CDR3 covers 16 residues.

The V and J genes are TRBV6-5 and TRBJ2-7; TRBD2 is a possible D gene (5 bases). Germline V gene lookup returns CDR1 MNHEY and CDR2 SVGAGI. The CDR3 has 15 amino acids. Trimming stripped 8 bases from V and 3 bases from J, with 20 bases between. Written as DNA, the CDR3 is TGTGCCAGCTCCCCCCAGCGAGCGGCCAGCTACGAGCAGTACTTC. Its protein product is CASSPQRAASYEQYF.

The gene calls are TRBV7-9 and TRBJ2-5; D uncertain. There are 15 residues in the CDR3. The germline gives CDR1 SEHNR, CDR2 FQNEAQ (reference sequence). The V and J ends lost 5 bases and 1 base respectively, with 14 bases between them. The CDR3 reads CASSPVGRIQETQYF. The CDR3 DNA reads as TGTGCCAGCAGCCCCGTCGGCCGTATCCAAGAGACCCAGTACTTC.

This clone showed up just a few times. This rearrangement joins TRBV2 to TRBJ2-5, with D unresolved. Germline-derived CDR1 and CDR2 are SNHLY and FYNNEI. Trimming removed 2 bases at V and 3 bases at J, with 16 bases between. The CDR3 is made up of 16 amino acids. The CDR3 loop is CASSERVTPPEETQYF. The CDR3 DNA sequence: TGTGCCAGCAGTGAAAGGGTGACACCTCCCGAAGAGACCCAGTACTTC.

This clone was detected a few times. The gene calls are TRBV19 and TRBJ1-6; D unresolved. V was cut by 0 bases and J by 4 bases, with 10 bases left in between. The germline V gene encodes CDR1 LNHDA and CDR2 SQIVND (reference sequence). CDR3 size: 16 residues. This CDR3 is CASSIEVGNYNSPLHF. For the CDR3, the DNA is TGTGCCAGTAGTATAGAGGTTGGGAATTATAATTCACCCCTCCACTTT. The entire variable domain, with the rest obtained from reference TRBV19 and TRBJ1-6, is as follows: DGGITQSPKYLFRKEGQNVTLSCEQNLNHDAMYWYRQDPGQGLRLIYYSQIVNDFQKGDIAEGYSVSREKKESFPLTVTSAQKNPTAFYLCASSIEVGNYNSPLHFGNGTRLTVT.

V gene TRBV7-8 combines with J gene TRBJ1-2; D ambiguous. V lost 5 bases, J lost 2 bases, and 12 bases lay in between. Looked up from germline, CDR1 is SGHVS and CDR2 is FQNEAQ. The CDR3 has 14 residues. The CDR3 sequence: CASSPGTVNYGYTF. DNA of the CDR3: TGTGCCAGCAGCCCCGGCACAGTCAACTATGGCTACACCTTC.

V gene TRBV5-5 combines with J gene TRBJ2-7, with 10 bases fitting TRBD1. Per germline, CDR1 SGHKS and CDR2 YYEKEE (reference sequence). The junction had 6 bases not matched to a gene; V was cut back by 4 bases and J by 5 bases. The CDR3 has 14 residues. CDR3 DNA: TGTGCCAGCAGCAACCGGGACAGGGGCGACGAGCAGTACTTC. Translating gives CASSNRDRGDEQYF.

The chain recombines TRBV7-2 with TRBJ1-1; D is possibly TRBD1 (5 bases). The germline gives CDR1 SGHTA, CDR2 FQGNSA. The CDR3 is made up of 12 amino acids. V was pared by 5 bases and J by 6 bases, with 10 bases between. CDR3 sequence reads: CASSHRGAEAFF. CDR3 coding DNA: TGTGCCAGCAGCCATCGGGGGGCTGAAGCTTTCTTT. Looking up the rest from reference TRBV7-2 and TRBJ1-1 gives the full variable domain: GAGVSQSPSNKVTEKGKDVELRCDPISGHTALYWYRQSLGQGLEFLIYFQGNSAPDKSGLPSDRFSAERTGGSVSTLTIQRTQQEDSAVYLCASSHRGAEAFFGQGTRLTVV.

The chain uses TRBV15 and TRBJ2-3, with 10 bases lining up with TRBD2. CDR1 is LNHNV and CDR2 is YYDKDF in the germline V gene (reference sequence). CDR3 size: 15 residues. J gave up 5 bases and V 2 bases, and 4 bases lay outside the gene matches. CDR3: CATSRLAGEGDTQYF. CDR3 sequence (DNA): TGTGCCACCAGCAGACTAGCGGGAGAGGGAGATACGCAGTATTTT.